Described below is a single TCR beta chain sequence and its context. Its antigen remains unidentified. No much larger clone is present one base from it, and per-base qualities are unavailable. The cohort consisted of hundreds of healthy bone marrow donors. At the time of sampling, all cohort members were nominally healthy, though unrecorded immune exposures were likely present. The donor tested CMV seropositive and was one of the 289 seropositive cohort members. Each donor provided a peripheral blood sample, and peripheral blood mononuclear cells were used for TCR beta sequencing. The Qiagen DNeasy Blood Extraction Kit was used to extract genomic DNA from the blood cell samples. This specimen comes from a study of cytomegalovirus exposure and HLA in healthy donors (dated by TCRdb to between 2016 and 2019). As for the study more broadly: An earlier analysis of some 500 of the donors reported about 250 Gb of sequence data and some 100 million unique TCR beta sequences from 150 million to 200 million T cells. Roughly 320 gigabases of sequencing data and tens of millions of unique TCR sequences made up an early release that covered several hundred HLA-typed donors. Of the roughly 420 genotyped donors, less than 90% were placed in the genetic ancestry cluster associated with self-reported Caucasian donors. The study aimed to test whether cataloging public T cell receptors could reveal signatures of past pathogen exposure. The study used immunosequencing to profile the T cell repertoires of 666 subjects and linked those repertoires to cytomegalovirus serostatus. Besides the first cohort of roughly 700 subjects, a separate validation cohort made up of 120 different subjects was used. The study combined high-throughput TCR immunosequencing, statistical association of individual TCRs with disease status, and machine learning to predict cytomegalovirus infection status. In a later analysis, previously published TCR beta repertoires from several hundred donors were re-analyzed and high-resolution HLA genotyping was added so that TCR occurrence patterns could be studied. Rather than using new phenotypic data, the later analysis identified candidate immune exposures from TCR beta sequences and from how often those sequences occurred across donors. In an earlier analysis of 500 to 650 of the donors, high-throughput TCR beta sequencing was used to judge whether each TCR beta V gene segment behaved as functional or pseudogenic. Donor age, sex, ethnicity and CMV serostatus were collected together with the repertoire data. In a later genetic analysis, genome-wide SNP genotypes for about 55% of the roughly 700 donors were used, and that subset was treated as a discovery cohort. Every discovery cohort repertoire had been produced on one sequencing platform. HLA typing covered class I and class II loci at four-digit resolution. Typing coverage differed by locus: A, B, C, DRB1 and DQB1 were typed in roughly 629-640 donors, DQA1 in roughly 500, DPA1 in some 570, and DPB1 in approximately 450. Roughly 5 DR-DQ haplotypes were handled as single units for association and clustering, since linkage in the cohort was strong. Among some 400 genotyped donors of the cohort, an average of around 220,000 unique TCR beta nucleotide sequences was sequenced per donor, of which about 18% were non-productive.

The CDR1 and CDR2 encoded by the germline V gene are SGHTA and FQGTGA. Unmatched junction bases come to 4, with V trimmed by 2 bases and J by 1 base. The CDR3 starts with the cysteine, ends with the phenylalanine, and has 15 residues. Only the CDR3 DNA is retained, 45 bases long and in frame from the first base. Study-level results and caveats: Because the 87-base-pair reads could not distinguish some IMGT-functional V segments, including TRBV6-2 and TRBV6-3, those segments were excluded. A total of 150 to 200 TCR beta chains were listed by the study as associated with cytomegalovirus. Specific HLA alleles were associated with some 15,000 TCR beta sequences at a false discovery rate of 0.05 in a later analysis. In a later analysis, TCR association rates were found to vary across HLA loci, with the most associated TCRs seen for DRB1 alleles and the fewest for HLA-C alleles. It was suggested by the authors that the approach could potentially be generalized to other disease states and immunological phenotypes. Several of the top co-occurrence clusters appeared to be linked to parvovirus B19, influenza, CMV and Epstein-Barr virus, according to a later analysis. In a later analysis, HLA-associated TCR beta chains were found to be more clonally expanded and to have lower generation probabilities than equally common non-associated chains. A further reported finding was that TCR beta sequences accurately predicted the HLA-A and HLA-B alleles for most subjects in the first cohort. The only immune exposure information available for the cohort was CMV serostatus. The sequencing pipeline was judged likely to have produced a cluster of highly shared sequence variants as a technical artifact. A later analysis found that most CMV-associated TCR beta chains appeared HLA-restricted, with HLA associations seemingly driven largely by CMV exposure. This cohort had only TCR beta chains sequenced, and the lack of alpha or paired-chain data limited which features could be detected. The classifier was reported to diagnose cytomegalovirus status with high specificity and sensitivity in both the original cohort and the validation cohort. Most TCR sequences were observed very rarely across donors, whereas some public TCRs were present in many individuals. Linkage disequilibrium might explain the correlated functional status among segregating V segments, but an unknown experimental factor could not be excluded. According to a later genetic analysis, donors in an Asian-associated ancestry cluster had fewer N-insertions in productive TCRs than the roughly 700-donor mean. Because counts were too low, roughly 17 rarely observed V segments, including chromosome 9 orphons, were left out of the earlier analysis of 587 of the donors. HLA typing was unavailable for some donors at each locus, so association tests used only the typed subset. Roughly uniform sequencing depth across donors was assumed in presence/absence analyses, although this assumption may not hold. In vitro tests confirmed that a few of the cytomegalovirus-associated TCR beta chains recognize cytomegalovirus antigens. Strong co-occurrence of HLA alleles, especially DR and DQ, made assigning TCR associations to individual alleles difficult. An earlier analysis of approximately 600 of the donors showed that most TCR beta V segments appeared in productive rearrangements either about 87% or about 30% of the time, which broadly matched IMGT annotations. V-gene and J-gene trimming of TCR beta chains was associated with a missense DCLRE1C variant in a later genetic analysis, and the association was replicated in an independent cohort.

The library was prepared using the immunoSEQ multiplex PCR assay. The multiplex PCR relied on a mix of 60 forward primers for TCR Vbeta segments and 13 reverse primers for TCR Jbeta segments. The CDR3 region of rearranged TCR beta genes was amplified from genomic DNA with a multiplex PCR assay. Amplified TCR beta libraries were sequenced as 87-base-pair reads on the Illumina HiSeq System. From the authors' description of their analysis: A later analysis tallied about 77 million unique TCR beta chains across the 660 or so repertoires, and around 12 million of those chains were shared by two or more donors. A nearest-neighbor algorithm error-corrected the raw reads and collapsed the reads into unique sequences, merging closely related sequences to remove PCR and sequencing errors. Alignment of CDR3 sequences to IMGT reference sequences was used to assign V, D and J gene segments. Each retained sequence needed at least a six-nucleotide match to both a V gene segment and a J gene segment. A rearrangement counted as productive if the CDR3 had no stop codons and remained in frame with V and J, and every other rearrangement counted as non-productive. CDR3 was defined by IMGT convention, running from the second conserved V-encoded cysteine to the conserved J-encoded phenylalanine. The earlier analysis of about 590 of the donors excluded sequences that lacked an unambiguous match to a single V gene segment. An earlier analysis of fewer than 650 of the donors classified V segments as functional when productive rearrangements were above 56.7% and as segregating when the standard deviation between donors was above 5%. A statistical classification framework was built for diagnosing cytomegalovirus status from the catalog of TCR beta chain sequences. In a later analysis, TCR nucleotide sequences were compared against IMGT/GENE-DB human TR gene sequences so that V and J genes could be assigned. In a later analysis, CDR3 sequences and most-parsimonious VDJ recombination scenarios were assigned using the TCRdist pipeline. In a later analysis, each TCR beta chain was defined by its CDR3 amino acid sequence together with its V-gene family, and reads lacking a unique V-gene family were excluded. A later analysis removed nearly 600 highly shared, low-generation-probability nucleotide sequences to deal with suspected cross-contamination and a sequencing artifact. For each public chain, a later analysis derived a clonal expansion index from normalized ranks of inferred template counts within each repertoire. A later analysis computed generation probabilities with a VDJ recombination model fitted to out-of-frame rearrangements, and checked the results against IGoR. In a later analysis, TCR-TCR, TCR-HLA and TCR-CMV co-occurrence was scored with hypergeometric tests, and a repertoire-size bias correction was applied to TCR pairs. A later analysis estimated false discovery rates by permuting HLA or CMV assignments 20 times. A later analysis grouped co-occurring TCRs with DBSCAN, adding TCRdist sequence similarity when clustering within HLA-allele-positive subsets. Repertoires with fewer than 30,000 or more than 120,000 public chains, plus five repertoires with anomalous nucleotide sharing, were excluded from co-occurrence clustering. TCRdb carries this immuneACCESS record with in-frame sequences only. Its versions omit some clonotypes, under half of them owing to an unresolved V gene in the studies checked, with the rest unexplained. V, J and clone size were drawn from that table, and D and trimming were deduced from the DNA. The sample table records about 150,000 clones; 64% of these occur just once. Together, the top ten hold about 2.9% of the sample.

The rearrangement combines TRBV7-3 with TRBJ2-7; 8 bases in between match TRBD2. Material: PBMCs. This receptor was identified in a woman under 40 in good health and CMV-seropositive. In nucleotides, the sequence is TGTGCCAGCAGCTTAGCGGGGGGACCGTCCTACGAGCAGTACTTC. The translation is CASSLAGGPSYEQYF.